Below, 23 T cell receptor beta chains from the same sample are listed, as sequenced in a study of blood T cell repertoires in COVID-19. Produced via immunoSEQ multiplex PCR; TCRdb's table is partial and in-frame only. The sample has around 230,000 clones; approximately 82% are singletons. Sequenced material: PBMCs or T cells enriched from blood (not recorded which). These receptors all come from a man aged 35 to 55 who had recovered from COVID-19.

The rearrangement joins TRBV10-1 to TRBJ2-5; D unclear. Per the germline V gene, CDR1 is WNHNN and CDR2 is SYGVQD (reference sequence). V dropped 0 bases and J dropped 1 base, with 6 bases sitting between them. The CDR3 is made up of 14 amino acids. Written as DNA, the CDR3 is TGCGCCAGCAGTGAGTCGAACGGCCAAGAGACCCAGTACTTC. This gives the protein CASSESNGQETQYF.

The chain combines TRBV6-2 or TRBV6-3 with TRBJ2-1; TRBD2 agrees at 11 bases. The CDR3 totals 16 residues. Looked up from germline, CDR1 is MNHEY and CDR2 is SVGEGT. The junction had 13 bases not matched to a gene; V was cut back by 5 bases and J by 10 bases. DNA for the CDR3: TGTGCCAGCAGTCACCGTAGCGGGGGGGCAGGATTGGAGCAGTTCTTC. It codes for CASSHRSGGAGLEQFF.

The gene calls are TRBV3-1 (or the pseudogene TRBV3-2) and TRBJ2-5; D gene unclear. Deletions cut 3 bases from V and 1 base from J, with 12 bases between. This CDR3 contains 15 residues. CDR1 and CDR2 (germline): LGHDT, YNNKEL (reference sequence). The CDR3 region is CASSHNIGGQETQYF. The CDR3 nucleotides are TGTGCCAGCAGCCATAACATCGGCGGCCAAGAGACCCAGTACTTC.

CDR3 loop: CASSIDRQGGEQYF. CDR3 coding DNA: TGTGCCAGCAGTATCGATCGACAGGGAGGCGAGCAGTACTTC. The V gene is TRBV2, the J gene TRBJ2-7, with a weak D call TRBD1 (7 bases). V was pared by 5 bases and J by 6 bases, with 17 bases between. Germline V lookup: CDR1 SNHLY, CDR2 FYNNEI. The CDR3 spans 14 residues.

V and J are TRBV28 and TRBJ1-3, with TRBD1 matching over 7 bases. CDR3 length: 14 amino acids. Germline V CDR1 and CDR2: MDHEN, SYDVKM. Unmatched junction bases numbered 10, after V lost 7 bases and J lost 7 bases. This CDR3 is CASTSPGGGNTIYF. The DNA of the CDR3 is TGTGCCAGCACCTCCCCGGGAGGGGGCAACACCATATATTTT.

This chain connects TRBV9 to TRBJ2-7; D is unclear. There are 14 residues in the CDR3. CDR1 is SGDLS and CDR2 is YYNGEE in the germline V gene. Trimming stripped 4 bases from V and 2 bases from J, with 13 bases between. Here the CDR3 DNA reads TGTGCCAGCAGCCCCCTCAGAACTACCTACGAGCAGTACTTC. Protein product: CASSPLRTTYEQYF.

This chain connects TRBV7-3 to TRBJ2-7; possible D gene TRBD2, 5 bases. Looked up from germline, CDR1 is SGHTA and CDR2 is FQGTGA. The CDR3 runs 14 residues. Trimming stripped 1 base from V and 5 bases from J, with 12 bases between. The chain's CDR3 is CASSLIAGGDEQYF. CDR3 coding DNA: TGTGCCAGCAGCTTAATTGCCGGAGGAGACGAGCAGTACTTC.

This chain links TRBV5-1 with TRBJ2-2, with D possibly being TRBD1 (6 bases). Germline V gene data show CDR1 as SGHRS and CDR2 as YFSETQ. The CDR3 has 13 amino acids. V was cut by 0 bases and J by 7 bases, with 7 bases left in between. The CDR3 sequence is CASSLVGGGELFF. DNA for the CDR3: TGCGCCAGCAGCTTGGTAGGGGGCGGGGAGCTGTTTTTT. Combining the CDR3 with reference TRBV5-1 and TRBJ2-2 gives the whole variable domain KAGVTQTPRYLIKTRGQQVTLSCSPISGHRSVSWYQQTPGQGLQFLFEYFSETQRNKGNFPGRFSGRQFSNSRSEMNVSTLELGDSALYLCASSLVGGGELFFGEGSRLTVL.

The rearrangement uses TRBV7-9 and TRBJ1-1; D might be TRBD1 (6 bases). This CDR3 region has 12 residues. Deletions cut 5 bases from V and 10 bases from J, with 14 bases between. The germline V gene encodes CDR1 SEHNR and CDR2 FQNEAQ (reference sequence). CDR3 nucleotides: TGTGCCAGCAGCGCCGGGACAACGGGAGCTTTCTTT. Encoded protein: CASSAGTTGAFF.

The chain links TRBV21-1 to TRBJ2-3; TRBD2 is the table's D call, not checked against the DNA. TRBV21-1 is shown as a pseudogene. This CDR3 is built from 16 residues. Here the CDR3 reads CASSKGGGDLADTQYF. In nucleotides, the CDR3 is TGTGCCAGCAGCAAAGGAGGGGGGGACCTAGCAGATACGCAGTATTTT.

This clone was counted once. V is TRBV5-5 and J is TRBJ2-5, with TRBD2 identical over 9 bases. The CDR3 covers 16 residues. The V and J ends lost 3 bases and 1 base, in that order; junction bases with no gene match: 7. Germline values: CDR1 SGHKS, CDR2 YYEKEE (reference sequence). CDR3 DNA: TGTGCCAGCAGCTCCCGCGGCGGGGGGGTCCAAGAGACCCAGTACTTC. Its translation: CASSSRGGGVQETQYF.

The chain uses TRBV5-4 and TRBJ2-2, with TRBD2 as a possible D gene (7 bases). Germline CDR1 is SGHNT and CDR2 is YYREEE (reference sequence). Trimming stripped 5 bases from V and 3 bases from J, with 17 bases between. The CDR3 spans 16 residues. The CDR3 region has the DNA TGTGCCAGCAGTTATCGTACGGGGGGCCACACCGGGGAGCTGTTTTTT. Translation: CASSYRTGGHTGELFF.

V usage is TRBV7-9 and J usage is TRBJ2-7; D is uncertain. Per the germline V gene, CDR1 is SEHNR and CDR2 is FQNEAQ (reference sequence). The CDR3 loop spans 15 amino acids. Trimming took off 5 bases at V and 2 bases at J, with 16 bases between the two ends. The CDR3 sequence is CASSPAARSTYEQYF. The CDR3 DNA follows: TGTGCCAGCAGCCCGGCCGCTAGATCGACCTACGAGCAGTACTTC.

This clone was observed a handful of times. The V call is TRBV6-5, the J call TRBJ2-5, with D maybe TRBD2 (5 bases). Germline V CDR1 and CDR2: MNHEY, SVGAGI. CDR3 length: 13 residues. V lost 8 bases, J lost 5 bases, and 15 bases lay in between. CDR3: CASRGLGSETQYF. Written as DNA, the CDR3 is TGTGCCAGCCGCGGACTGGGGAGCGAGACCCAGTACTTC.

The CDR3 loop is CASRTDRGPQPQHF. CDR3 sequence (DNA): TGTGCCAGCAGGACGGACAGGGGGCCTCAGCCCCAGCATTTT. This sequence joins TRBV6-5 and TRBJ1-5; the match to TRBD1 covers 11 bases. Trimming took 6 bases from V and 6 from J; bases not matched to a gene: 4. CDR1 MNHEY and CDR2 SVGAGI come from the germline V gene. The CDR3 consists of 14 residues.

V gene TRBV5-4 combines with J gene TRBJ2-1; 7 positions match TRBD2. Trimming removed 4 bases from V and 13 bases from J; junction bases left unmatched: 8. From germline, CDR1 is SGHNT and CDR2 YYREEE (reference sequence). This CDR3 has 12 amino acids. CDR3 protein: CASSLGAGVQFF. CDR3 coding DNA: TGTGCCAGCAGCCTAGGGGCGGGAGTCCAGTTCTTC.

The CDR3 sequence is CASRPIGTGGSPLHF. Here the CDR3 DNA reads TGTGCCAGCAGACCTATCGGGACAGGAGGTTCACCCCTCCACTTT. The gene calls are TRBV2 and TRBJ1-6, with TRBD1 identical over 8 bases. The CDR3 length is 15 residues. J lost 9 bases, V lost 6 bases, and 10 bases had no gene match. The germline gives CDR1 SNHLY, CDR2 FYNNEI.

This chain joins TRBV6-1 and TRBJ2-1, with 9 bases identical to TRBD2. Per germline, CDR1 MNHNS and CDR2 SASEGT. The CDR3 extends over 17 amino acids. V shed 4 bases and J 0 bases; nucleotides not matched to a gene: 7. The DNA for the CDR3 is TGTGCCAGCAGTGGCCTAGCGGGACAGAGCTCCTACAATGAGCAGTTCTTC. Amino acids: CASSGLAGQSSYNEQFF.

The chain links TRBV30 to TRBJ1-1, with a weak D call TRBD1 (6 bases). Deletions cut 2 bases from V and 2 bases from J, with 9 bases between. The V gene's germline CDR1 is GTSNPN and CDR2 SVGIG (reference sequence). The CDR3 loop spans 13 amino acids. CDR3 DNA sequence: TGTGCCTGGAGTCGGACAGATAACACTGAAGCTTTCTTT. Translated, it gives CAWSRTDNTEAFF. The variable domain in full, completed from reference TRBV30 and TRBJ1-1, reads SQTIHQWPATLVQPVGSPLSLECTVEGTSNPNLYWYRQAAGRGLQLLFYSVGIGQISSEVPQNLSASRPQDRQFILSSKKLLLSDSGFYLCAWSRTDNTEAFFGQGTRLTVV.

This clone was detected a few times. The rearrangement uses TRBV2 and TRBJ1-6; D possibly corresponds to TRBD1 (6 bases). This CDR3 has 16 residues. CDR1 and CDR2 from the germline V gene are SNHLY and FYNNEI. V gave up 6 bases and J gave up 6 bases, with 18 bases separating them. The CDR3 sequence is CASSLRGGMGNSPLHF. DNA for the CDR3: TGTGCCAGCAGCTTGCGGGGGGGCATGGGTAATTCACCCCTCCACTTT.

The J gene is TRBJ2-1, the V gene TRBV7-2; 9 nucleotides match TRBD2. Per germline, CDR1 SGHTA and CDR2 FQGNSA. Trimming removed 1 base from V and 7 bases from J; junction bases left unmatched: 11. The CDR3 extends over 17 amino acids. CDR3 sequence reads: CASSLVSSGVAHNEQFF. The CDR3 DNA follows: TGTGCCAGCAGCTTAGTCTCTAGCGGGGTTGCACATAATGAGCAGTTCTTC.

The chain is built from TRBV12-3 or TRBV12-4 and TRBJ1-2; no reliable D call. V lost 3 bases and J lost 10, with 12 bases in between. The CDR3 is 12 amino acids. CDR3 in amino acids: CASSFNPGYYTF. CDR3 nucleotides: TGTGCCAGCAGTTTTAATCCAGGCTACTACACCTTC.

The chain employs TRBV2 and TRBJ2-7, with 12 bases identical to TRBD2. The germline CDR1 and CDR2 sequences are SNHLY and FYNNEI. After removal of 3 bases from V and 5 bases from J, the junction contained 14 bases not matched to a gene. The CDR3 loop spans 18 amino acids. This chain's CDR3 is CASSDLPLAGGPMNEQYF. The CDR3, as DNA: TGTGCCAGCAGTGACCTCCCTCTAGCGGGAGGGCCCATGAACGAGCAGTACTTC.